Sequencing of this T cell receptor beta chain was carried out in a study of metastatic and nonmetastatic thyroid tumors (dated by TCRdb to 2019 to 2021). Describing the broader study: The researchers compared repertoires between peripheral blood samples and tumor or nodule tissue samples from patients with malignant or benign thyroid disease.

What the authors observed across the whole study: TCR beta diversity was reported as significantly higher in malignant tumors than in benign nodules, in both blood and tumor samples.

V drops 4 bases and J drops 10 bases, leaving 17 bases in between. Taken from the germline V gene, the CDR1 and CDR2 loops are MDHEN and SYDVKM. The CDR3 has 15 amino acids, counting the end cysteine and phenylalanine. The retained sequence is limited to the CDR3, 45 bases, with the frame set at the first base. For this clone: The clone's antigen remains unknown. No quality values exist for individual bases; no much larger clone is one base distant.

Library preparation used PCR. The sample was run on an Illumina HiSeq 4000. The TCR beta-chain CDR3 region of each patient was profiled by high-throughput sequencing. As for the original processing: CDR3 differences across clinicopathological groups were used to build a classifier for discriminating distant-metastatic papillary thyroid cancer patients. The Shannon index was used to assess repertoire diversity, and the Morisita-Horn index was used to assess tumor-blood repertoire similarity. Through fastp at Q25 and MiXCR, TCRdb rebuilt clones from the public reads, retaining in-frame beta chains. These V and J calls rely on TCRdb rather than the paper's analysis. The sample table contains 39,000 or so clones; only one count was recorded for around a fifth of them. The ten top clones hold approximately 20% of the sample. None of the patients had been given any treatment before thyroid surgery. Using T-cell receptor beta sequencing, the study looked back at clinical samples from patients collected from the early 2010s to the late 2010s.

This clonotype was obtained from a female donor with papillary thyroid cancer or a benign thyroid nodule (not recorded which). Some clones in this sample may be carry-over from other donors' samples. The source material was blood. The V gene is TRBV28 and the J gene is TRBJ1-6; possibly the D gene is TRBD1, per 5 matching bases. The nucleotides read TGTGCCAGCAGTTATGTAGGGGATTTAGGCTCACCCCTCCACTTT. Its translation is CASSYVGDLGSPLHF.